These T cell receptor beta chains were read from a single sample in a study of OX40 agonist ivuxolimab in advanced cancers. Data came from immunoSEQ multiplex PCR; TCRdb stores just in-frame clones and leaves some out. Of around 79,000 clones in the sample, about 82% were seen once. Source: CD4+ or CD8+ T cells sorted from blood, taken in a trial of the OX40 agonist ivuxolimab. The source of these receptors is an adult with an advanced solid tumor such as melanoma, head and neck, liver or kidney cancer. Both conserved end residues are part of each CDR3. Fields, in order: J gene, V gene, D gene, clone size, CDR3 protein, CDR3 DNA. The D gene is left open where the match is weak. Some rows mark clone size as missing; the rest say once, few, many or name a class of expanded clone.

TRBJ1-1 TRBV18 . . CASSPPPENTEAFF TGTGCCAGCTCACCACCGCCGGAAAACACTGAAGCTTTCTTT
TRBJ1-2 TRBV7-2 TRBD1 . CASSWKGGQGFGYTF TGTGCCAGCAGCTGGAAGGGGGGACAGGGCTTTGGCTACACCTTC
TRBJ1-1 TRBV7-9 . once CASSLGGVARAEEAFF TGTGCCAGCAGCTTAGGGGGGGTCGCTAGGGCTGAGGAAGCTTTCTTT
TRBJ2-7 TRBV9 TRBD2 . CASSARGGQYEQYF TGTGCCAGCAGCGCCCGGGGGGGCCAGTACGAGCAGTACTTC
TRBJ1-3 TRBV7-8 . . CASSLTDAGSGNTIYF TGTGCCAGCAGCTTGACGGACGCAGGGTCTGGAAACACCATATATTTT
TRBJ1-5 TRBV7-6 . . CASSLAEGFGQPQHF TGTGCCAGCAGCTTAGCCGAGGGGTTTGGGCAGCCCCAGCATTTT
TRBJ2-3 TRBV7-8 . once CASSQDRTTTDTQYF TGTGCCAGCAGCCAGGACAGAACTACCACAGATACGCAGTATTTT
TRBJ1-2 TRBV4-2 . . CASSQGGSAAYGYTF TGTGCCAGCAGCCAAGGCGGCTCGGCAGCCTATGGCTACACCTTC
TRBJ2-3 TRBV5-3 TRBD2 . CARSFRFSGGADTQYF TGTGCCAGAAGCTTCAGGTTTAGCGGGGGGGCAGATACGCAGTATTTT
TRBJ2-7 TRBV18 TRBD2 . CASSPRSGVPEQYF TGTGCCAGCTCACCGAGAAGCGGGGTTCCCGAGCAGTACTTC
TRBJ2-2 TRBV19 . . CASSIGGSGELFF TGTGCCAGTAGTATAGGGGGTTCCGGGGAGCTGTTTTTT
TRBJ1-5 TRBV2 . . CASRLRDLNQPQHF TGTGCCAGCAGGCTCCGGGACCTTAATCAGCCCCAGCATTTT
TRBJ2-2 TRBV30 TRBD1 . CAWSKGNRGTGELFF TGTGCCTGGAGTAAGGGAAACAGGGGAACCGGGGAGCTGTTTTTT
TRBJ2-7 TRBV18 TRBD1 . CASSTRQGVYEQYF TGTGCCAGCTCGACTCGACAGGGCGTTTACGAGCAGTACTTC
TRBJ1-1 TRBV5-4 . . CASSLAALGAEAFF TGTGCCAGCAGCTTGGCGGCCCTAGGAGCTGAAGCTTTCTTT
TRBJ1-5 TRBV6-6 . . CASSGDPNQPQHF TGTGCCAGCAGTGGGGACCCCAATCAGCCCCAGCATTTT
TRBJ1-4 TRBV18 . . CASSPRTVVNEKLFF TGTGCCAGCTCACCCCGGACAGTCGTGAATGAAAAACTGTTTTTT
TRBJ1-2 TRBV10-3 TRBD1 . CAISVGTGGLGYTF TGTGCCATCAGTGTCGGGACAGGGGGCCTTGGCTACACCTTC
TRBJ1-4 TRBV6-1 TRBD1 . CASSADSGGSEKLFF TGTGCCAGCAGTGCCGATTCAGGGGGATCTGAAAAACTGTTTTTT
TRBJ1-6 TRBV5-1 TRBD1 . CASSLDRGNSPLHF TGCGCCAGCAGCTTGGACAGGGGGAATTCACCCCTCCACTTT
TRBJ2-1 TRBV6-1 . . CASTIEGHYNEQFF TGTGCCAGTACGATTGAGGGTCACTACAATGAGCAGTTCTTC
TRBJ1-4 TRBV19 . . CASSIVGPREKLFF TGTGCCAGTAGTATAGTGGGACCCCGGGAAAAACTGTTTTTT
TRBJ1-2 TRBV7-2 TRBD1 few CASSPGTGYGYTF TGTGCCAGCAGCCCCGGGACAGGCTATGGCTACACCTTC
TRBJ1-3 TRBV4-1 . . CASSQVALTKFSGNTIYF TGCGCCAGCAGCCAAGTAGCTCTCACCAAGTTCTCTGGAAACACCATATATTTT
TRBJ2-5 TRBV30 TRBD1 . CAWSIGTAMYQETQYF TGTGCCTGGAGTATCGGGACAGCTATGTACCAAGAGACCCAGTACTTC
TRBJ1-6 TRBV7-9 . . CASSGADVYNSPLHF TGTGCCAGCAGCGGGGCGGACGTCTATAATTCACCCCTCCACTTT
TRBJ2-5 TRBV6-5 . . CASTTGGGETQYF TGTGCCAGCACCACCGGAGGCGGCGAGACCCAGTACTTC
TRBJ1-1 TRBV6-5 . . CASSSGSEAFF TGTGCCAGCAGCTCTGGTAGTGAAGCTTTCTTT
TRBJ2-2 TRBV19 . . CASSIEAGTGELFF TGTGCCAGTAGTATAGAGGCGGGCACCGGGGAGCTGTTTTTT
TRBJ1-2 TRBV9 TRBD1 . CASSDGQGSTGYTF TGTGCCAGCAGCGACGGACAGGGATCGACTGGCTACACCTTC
TRBJ2-3 TRBV4-2 TRBD2 . CASSRDFSGGAGDTQYF TGTGCCAGCAGCCGGGACTTTAGCGGGGGGGCAGGAGATACGCAGTATTTT
TRBJ1-1 TRBV7-9 . . CASSLGYRWTEAFF TGTGCCAGCAGCTTGGGCTACCGATGGACTGAAGCTTTCTTT
TRBJ1-6 TRBV7-2 . . CASSRRRGANSPLHF TGTGCCAGCAGTCGCAGGAGGGGGGCTAATTCACCCCTCCACTTT
TRBJ2-5 TRBV9 . . CASSVANGVERETQYF TGTGCCAGCAGCGTAGCGAACGGAGTAGAGCGAGAGACCCAGTACTTC
TRBJ1-2 TRBV4-1 . . CASSQEQGAGYTF TGCGCCAGCAGCCAAGAACAGGGAGCCGGCTACACCTTC
TRBJ2-7 TRBV6-5 TRBD1 . CASSLQGDSPYEQYF TGTGCCAGCAGCCTACAGGGGGACAGCCCCTACGAGCAGTACTTC
TRBJ1-4 TRBV14 . few CASSLDGKLFF TGTGCCAGCAGCCTTGACGGGAAACTGTTTTTT
TRBJ2-2 TRBV30 TRBD2 . CAWSVLLAGGHSNTGELFF TGTGCCTGGAGTGTACTCCTAGCGGGGGGGCATTCGAACACCGGGGAGCTGTTTTTT
TRBJ2-7 TRBV27 TRBD1 . CASSLLGTGGSEQYF TGTGCCAGCAGCCTACTGGGGACAGGTGGCTCCGAGCAGTACTTC
TRBJ1-5 TRBV19 . . CASSPNHGQPQHF TGTGCCAGTAGTCCGAACCACGGTCAGCCCCAGCATTTT
TRBJ1-4 TRBV30 . . CACSWTSNEKLFF TGTGCCTGTTCCTGGACAAGTAATGAAAAACTGTTTTTT
TRBJ1-2 TRBV7-8 TRBD1 . CASSLRILNTRDSPNYGYTF TGTGCCAGCAGCTTACGTATACTAAATACCAGGGACAGCCCTAACTATGGCTACACCTTC
TRBJ2-2 TRBV5-1 . . CASTSLGVHTGELFF TGCGCCAGCACCTCCCTGGGGGTGCACACCGGGGAGCTGTTTTTT
TRBJ2-1 TRBV10-3 TRBD2 . CAIASGGYNEQFF TGTGCCATCGCTAGCGGGGGGTACAATGAGCAGTTCTTC
TRBJ2-7 TRBV5-1 . . CASRRDITPGGSYEQYF TGCGCCAGCAGGCGGGACATAACACCCGGGGGCTCCTACGAGCAGTACTTC
TRBJ1-2 TRBV7-9 TRBD1 few CASSHTSGTGGSYGYTF TGTGCCAGCAGCCATACTTCCGGGACAGGGGGCAGCTATGGCTACACCTTC
TRBJ2-2 TRBV30 . once CAWSVLDIDTGELFF TGTGCCTGGAGTGTTCTGGACATAGACACCGGGGAGCTGTTTTTT
TRBJ2-2 TRBV5-1 TRBD2 . CASSSQTSTTGELFF TGCGCCAGCAGCTCGCAGACTAGCACCACCGGGGAGCTGTTTTTT
TRBJ1-1 TRBV7-9 . . CASSLVGRGHTEAFF TGTGCCAGCAGCTTAGTAGGCAGGGGACACACTGAAGCTTTCTTT
TRBJ2-5 TRBV7-2 . . CASSRDGPPGTQYF TGTGCCAGCAGCCGCGATGGACCCCCCGGGACCCAGTACTTC
TRBJ2-7 TRBV11-2 . . CASGSGISYEQYF TGTGCCAGCGGAAGTGGGATCTCCTACGAGCAGTACTTC
TRBJ2-7 TRBV19 . . CASSMGGAAEYEQYF TGTGCCAGTAGTATGGGGGGGGCGGCCGAATACGAGCAGTACTTC
TRBJ1-6 TRBV11-2 TRBD1 . CASSFGQGKSPLHF TGTGCCAGCAGCTTCGGACAGGGGAAATCACCCCTCCACTTT
TRBJ1-3 TRBV6-5 TRBD1 few CASSSGTGGGNTIYF TGTGCCAGCAGTTCCGGGACAGGGGGAGGAAACACCATATATTTT